This T cell receptor beta chain is drawn from a study of STAT3 mutations in large granular lymphocyte leukemia. Findings of the study overall: Variable sampling intervals and differing treatment regimens complicated linking therapy response to TCR clonal burden changes. In several patients, dominant TCR clone burden exceeded STAT3 mutant burden. Every T-cell large granular lymphocyte leukemia patient had at least one immunodominant TCR beta clonotype.

The CDR3 is 16 amino acids. With V trimmed by 1 base and J by 6 bases, 9 bases remained unmatched. The germline gives CDR1 SGHNT, CDR2 YYREEE (reference sequence). TCRbeta libraries averaged about 40,773 productive templates per sample. Measured with immunoSEQ multiplex PCR; TCRdb has only the in-frame clones, and not every one. The sample yields about 3,200 clones, 85% to 90% seen once. A remark on this clone: Its antigen remains unidentified.

The clonotype was recovered from a man aged 35 to 55 with T-cell large granular lymphocyte leukemia. Some clones in this sample may be carry-over from other donors' samples. The chain employs TRBV5-4 and TRBJ2-2; TRBD2 agrees at 7 bases. The sequenced sample consisted of peripheral blood mononuclear cells. The CDR3 bases are TGTGCCAGCAGCTTGATCCGGGACTACTTGTCCGGGGAGCTGTTTTTT. It translates to CASSLIRDYLSGELFF.